The entry below gives a single TCR beta chain sequence along with its context. Despite likely unrecorded immune exposures, the donors were nominally healthy at the time of sampling. This entry comes from a study of cytomegalovirus exposure and HLA in healthy donors. PCR amplification relied on 60 Vbeta primers (plus 13 Jbeta primers). In the source study's methods: Approximately 9.9 million of some 80 million unique TCR beta chains were shared, per a later count. Sequenced by immunoSEQ multiplex PCR; TCRdb stores in-frame clones only, minus some. The DNA was the basis for D and trimming; V, J and clone size are from that table. The table shows over 250,000 clones, with roughly 85% occurring only once. The CDR3 has 15 residues. J was trimmed by 5 bases and V by 3 bases; bases with no gene match: 4. The germline V gene encodes CDR1 MRHNA and CDR2 SNTAGT.

The chain uses TRBV6-4 and TRBJ2-2; 9 positions match TRBD1. Sequencing was carried out using PBMCs. The clonotype comes from a man aged 35-49 years in good health and CMV-seropositive. CDR3 bases: TGTGCCAGCAGTGATTCTGGACAGGGGACCGGGGAGCTGTTTTTT. Its protein is CASSDSGQGTGELFF.